This T cell receptor beta chain was documented in a study of T cell responses to AZD1222 COVID-19 vaccine. Study results and limitations: Repertoires were sampled only after the peak T cell response.

TCRdb's copy holds only in-frame clones and misses some; the assay was immunoSEQ multiplex PCR. The sample contains about 44,000 clones, roughly 80% of which appear only once. The V end was cut by 4 bases, the J end by 10 bases, with 16 bases between. The V gene's germline CDR1 is SGHTA and CDR2 FQGNSA. The CDR3 is 13 residues long. Concerning this clone itself: Its antigen is unidentified.

This clonotype originated in an adult in good health. The sample consisted of peripheral blood, taken on day 0 of AZD1222 vaccination. This rearrangement joins TRBV7-2 to TRBJ1-1; perhaps TRBD1 as D (5 bases). The CDR3 DNA sequence: TGTGCCAGCAGCTCGGGGGGTCCCGGACTAGCTTTCTTT. Translation gives CASSSGGPGLAFF.